The 17 T cell receptor beta chains reported below all come from one sample, sequenced in a study of blood T cell repertoires in COVID-19. Only in-frame clones appear in the TCRdb table, and some are missing; sequencing was by immunoSEQ multiplex PCR. In the table there are 150,000 to 180,000 clones, around 79% of which are singletons. Source material: peripheral blood. The receptor source for this set is a man at least 80 years old with acute or convalescent COVID-19.

This chain joins TRBV7-9 and TRBJ2-3, with unresolved D. The V gene lost 5 bases and the J gene lost 1 base, with 7 bases spanning the gap. CDR1 and CDR2 (germline): SEHNR, FQNEAQ (reference sequence). There are 13 residues in the CDR3. The CDR3 is CASSSVGTDTQYF. The CDR3 DNA follows: TGTGCCAGCAGCAGCGTCGGCACAGATACGCAGTATTTT.

This clone was counted at least ten times. V is TRBV19 and J is TRBJ1-2; D call uncertain. Germline V gene sequence: CDR1 LNHDA, CDR2 SQIVND (reference sequence). CDR3 length: 11 residues. The V gene lost 5 bases and the J gene lost 8 bases, with 9 bases spanning the gap. The CDR3, as DNA: TGTGCCAGTAGTCCCGGCGGGGGCTACACCTTC. Its translation: CASSPGGGYTF.

The chain recombines TRBV21-1 with TRBJ1-2. TRBV21-1 is a documented pseudogene. The CDR3 spans 12 residues. The DNA for the CDR3 is TGTGCCGGTGGCGGCCGATGCTATGGCTACACCTTC. Translating gives CAGGGRCYGYTF.

This sequence joins TRBV18 and TRBJ1-4; D perhaps matches TRBD1 (5 bases). CDR1 and CDR2 (germline): KGHSH, LQKENI. Trimming stripped 0 bases from V and 4 bases from J, with 6 bases between. CDR3 size: 14 residues. The CDR3: CASSPPTVNEKLFF. The CDR3 bases are TGTGCCAGCTCACCACCGACAGTTAATGAAAAACTGTTTTTT.

This clone was picked up a small number of times. V is TRBV7-2 and J is TRBJ2-5, with 8 bases aligning to TRBD2. The junction had 8 bases not matched to a gene; V was cut back by 3 bases and J by 5 bases. Per germline, CDR1 SGHTA and CDR2 FQGNSA. This CDR3 is 15 amino acids long. DNA of the CDR3: TGTGCCAGCAGCTTCGGGGGGGCGAGTGAGGAGACCCAGTACTTC. Translating gives CASSFGGASEETQYF.

The J gene is TRBJ1-6, the V gene TRBV6-5; D is perhaps TRBD1 (5 bases). CDR3 size: 15 residues. Germline V gene sequence: CDR1 MNHEY, CDR2 SVGAGI. V lost 8 bases, J lost 10 bases, and 21 bases lay in between. The CDR3 spells CASLGTTGGRSPLHF. The CDR3 nucleotides read TGTGCCAGCCTGGGTACGACGGGGGGACGATCACCCCTCCACTTT.

The gene calls are TRBV19 and TRBJ1-2; D is possibly TRBD1 (6 bases). V was cut by 2 bases and J by 4 bases, with 8 bases left in between. CDR1 LNHDA and CDR2 SQIVND come from the germline V gene (reference sequence). This CDR3 is built from 13 residues. The CDR3 coding sequence is TGTGCCAGTAGTATATCAGGGGCCTATGGCTACACCTTC. This sequence encodes CASSISGAYGYTF.

The chain joins TRBV10-3 to TRBJ2-7, with D possibly being TRBD1 (5 bases). The V and J ends lost 10 bases and 0 bases respectively, with 19 bases between them. The CDR3 is made up of 15 amino acids. The germline gives CDR1 ENHRY, CDR2 SYGVKD. In nucleotides, the CDR3 is TGTGCCACCGACGACCAGGGAACCCCCTCCTACGAGCAGTACTTC. It is translated as CATDDQGTPSYEQYF.

This chain joins TRBV5-1 and TRBJ1-2; TRBD1 is a possible D gene (5 bases). The CDR3 length is 15 residues. Germline V gene sequence: CDR1 SGHRS, CDR2 YFSETQ. Trimming removed 0 bases from V and 1 base from J, with 10 bases in between. CDR3 in amino acids: CASSLGPTDNYGYTF. The DNA of the CDR3 is TGCGCCAGCAGCTTGGGTCCGACAGATAACTATGGCTACACCTTC. Together with reference TRBV5-1 and TRBJ1-2, the CDR3 gives the full variable domain: KAGVTQTPRYLIKTRGQQVTLSCSPISGHRSVSWYQQTPGQGLQFLFEYFSETQRNKGNFPGRFSGRQFSNSRSEMNVSTLELGDSALYLCASSLGPTDNYGYTFGSGTRLTVV.

This sequence joins TRBV5-1 and TRBJ2-5; 13 nucleotides match TRBD2. The germline CDR1 and CDR2 sequences are SGHRS and YFSETQ. The CDR3 is 15 residues long. Losses at the gene ends were 7 bases for V and 5 bases for J; bases not matched to a gene: 8. CDR3: CASVLGTSGAETQYF. In DNA form, the CDR3 reads TGCGCCAGCGTCTTGGGGACTAGCGGGGCGGAGACCCAGTACTTC.

This clone was recorded only once. The rearrangement links TRBV3-1 (or the pseudogene TRBV3-2) to TRBJ1-5; the D gene is possibly TRBD1 (5 bases). The CDR3 spans 15 residues. Germline V lookup: CDR1 LGHDT, CDR2 YNNKEL (reference sequence). V lost 1 base, J lost 4 bases, and 11 bases lay in between. The CDR3 loop is CASSQVGGGNQPQHF. DNA of the CDR3: TGTGCCAGCAGCCAAGTGGGGGGAGGGAATCAGCCCCAGCATTTT.

The gene calls are TRBV6-6 and TRBJ1-1; 7 bases fit TRBD1. Looked up from germline, CDR1 is MNHNY and CDR2 is SVGAGI (reference sequence). Trimming removed 7 bases from V and 1 base from J; junction bases left unmatched: 6. The CDR3 spans 14 residues. The CDR3 DNA sequence: TGTGCCAGCAACAACAGGGGCTCGAACACTGAAGCTTTCTTT. Its protein is CASNNRGSNTEAFF.

The gene calls are TRBV5-4 and TRBJ2-7; D is unresolved. The CDR3 spans 14 residues. Trimming removed 2 bases from V and 0 bases from J, with 9 bases in between. Germline V gene lookup returns CDR1 SGHNT and CDR2 YYREEE (reference sequence). The CDR3 DNA sequence: TGTGCCAGCAGCTTCTCGGCGGCCTCCTACGAGCAGTACTTC. Its translation is CASSFSAASYEQYF.

The J gene is TRBJ2-7, the V gene TRBV11-2; 7 nucleotides align to TRBD2. Trimming took 8 bases from V and 9 from J; bases not matched to a gene: 13. This CDR3 is 13 amino acids long. CDR1 and CDR2 (germline): SGHAT, FQNNGV. The CDR3 region has the DNA TGTGCCAGCTCCGGCGGGGGTAAGGTAGGGCAGTACGTC. Translated, it gives CASSGGGKVGQYV.

This chain connects TRBV30 to TRBJ1-4; D remains ambiguous. The CDR3 is 14 amino acids. The V gene lost 3 bases and the J gene lost 5 bases, with 13 bases spanning the gap. The V gene's germline CDR1 is GTSNPN and CDR2 SVGIG (reference sequence). CDR3 sequence (DNA): TGTGCCTGGAGGCGCGGGATTGGCAATGAAAAACTGTTTTTT. Amino acid sequence: CAWRRGIGNEKLFF.

The CDR3 DNA follows: TGTGCCAGCAGTTTTTCCGGGTGGGGGCAGGGCTACACCTTC. Protein: CASSFSGWGQGYTF. The chain combines TRBV27 with TRBJ1-2; D is perhaps TRBD1 (6 bases). Germline V gene data show CDR1 as MNHEY and CDR2 as SMNVEV (reference sequence). Deletions cut 3 bases from V and 8 bases from J, with 16 bases between. The CDR3 runs 14 residues.

CDR3 nucleotides: TGTGCCAGCAGCTTAGGGGGAGGGAGCGAAGCTTTCTTT. Its translation is CASSLGGGSEAFF. This chain joins TRBV7-6 and TRBJ1-1, with unresolved D. Looked up from germline, CDR1 is SGHVS and CDR2 is FNYEAQ. With 1 base removed from V and 8 bases from J, the gap between germline ends came to 11 bases. The CDR3 length is 13 residues. The full variable domain, with the rest looked up from reference TRBV7-6 and TRBJ1-1, is GAGVSQSPRYKVTKRGQDVALRCDPISGHVSLYWYRQALGQGPEFLTYFNYEAQQDKSGLPNDRFSAERPEGSISTLTIQRTEQRDSAMYRCASSLGGGSEAFFGQGTRLTVV.